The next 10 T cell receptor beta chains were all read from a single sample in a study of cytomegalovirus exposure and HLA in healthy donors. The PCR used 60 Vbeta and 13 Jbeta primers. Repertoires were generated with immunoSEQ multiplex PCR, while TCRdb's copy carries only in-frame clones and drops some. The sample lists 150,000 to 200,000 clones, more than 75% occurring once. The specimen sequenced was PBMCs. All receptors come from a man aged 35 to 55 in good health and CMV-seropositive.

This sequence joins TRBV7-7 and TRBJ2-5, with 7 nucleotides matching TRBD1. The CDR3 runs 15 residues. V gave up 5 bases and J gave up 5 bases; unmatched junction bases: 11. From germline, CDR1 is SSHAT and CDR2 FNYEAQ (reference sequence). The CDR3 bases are TGTGCCAGCAGCCCAACGGGTACAGGGGTCGAGACCCAGTACTTC. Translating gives CASSPTGTGVETQYF.

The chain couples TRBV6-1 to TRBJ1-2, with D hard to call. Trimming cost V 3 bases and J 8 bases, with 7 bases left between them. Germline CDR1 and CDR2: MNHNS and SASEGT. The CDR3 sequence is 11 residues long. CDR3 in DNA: TGTGCCAGCAGTGAGACTCGGGGCTACACCTTC. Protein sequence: CASSETRGYTF.

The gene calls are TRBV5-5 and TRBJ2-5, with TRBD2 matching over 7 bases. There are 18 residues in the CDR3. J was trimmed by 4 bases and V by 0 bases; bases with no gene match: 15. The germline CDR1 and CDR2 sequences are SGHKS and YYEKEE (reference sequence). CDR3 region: CASSLDPSGILVGETQYF. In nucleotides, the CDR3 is TGTGCCAGCAGCTTGGATCCTAGCGGAATCTTAGTCGGAGAGACCCAGTACTTC.

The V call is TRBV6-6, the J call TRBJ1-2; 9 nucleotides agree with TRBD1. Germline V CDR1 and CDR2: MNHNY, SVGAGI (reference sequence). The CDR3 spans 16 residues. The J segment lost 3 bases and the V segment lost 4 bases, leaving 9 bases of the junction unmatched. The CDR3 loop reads CASSSNRDRDHYGYTF. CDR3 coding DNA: TGTGCCAGCAGTTCGAACCGGGACAGGGATCACTATGGCTACACCTTC.

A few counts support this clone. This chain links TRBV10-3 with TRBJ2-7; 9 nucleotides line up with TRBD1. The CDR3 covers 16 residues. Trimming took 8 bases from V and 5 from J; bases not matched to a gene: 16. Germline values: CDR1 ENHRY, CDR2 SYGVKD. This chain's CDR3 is CAIQDTGTGIVNEQYF. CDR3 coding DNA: TGTGCCATCCAAGACACCGGGACAGGGATTGTCAACGAGCAGTACTTC.

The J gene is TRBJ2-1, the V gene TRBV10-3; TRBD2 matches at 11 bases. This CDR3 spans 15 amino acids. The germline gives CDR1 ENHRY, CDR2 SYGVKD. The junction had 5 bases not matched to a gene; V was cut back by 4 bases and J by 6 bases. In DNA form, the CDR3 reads TGTGCCATCAGTGGTAGCGGGAGGGCCCTCAATGAGCAGTTCTTC. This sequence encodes CAISGSGRALNEQFF.

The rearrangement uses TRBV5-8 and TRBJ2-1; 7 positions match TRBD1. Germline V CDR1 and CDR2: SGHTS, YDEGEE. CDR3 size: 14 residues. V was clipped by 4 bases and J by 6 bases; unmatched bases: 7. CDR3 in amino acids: CASSLQGPANEQFF. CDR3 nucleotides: TGTGCCAGCAGCCTACAGGGGCCCGCCAATGAGCAGTTCTTC.

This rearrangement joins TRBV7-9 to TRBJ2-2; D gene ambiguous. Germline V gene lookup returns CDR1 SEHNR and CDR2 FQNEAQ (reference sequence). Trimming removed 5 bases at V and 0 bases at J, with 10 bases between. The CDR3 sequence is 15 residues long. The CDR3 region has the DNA TGTGCCAGCAGCCGTTTGGCCCCGAACACCGGGGAGCTGTTTTTT. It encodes CASSRLAPNTGELFF.

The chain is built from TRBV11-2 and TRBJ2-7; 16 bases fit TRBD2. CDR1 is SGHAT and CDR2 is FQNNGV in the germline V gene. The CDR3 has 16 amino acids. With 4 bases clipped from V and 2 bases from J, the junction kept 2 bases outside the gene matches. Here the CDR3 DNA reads TGTGCCAGCAGCTGGGGGACTAGCGGGAGGGCCTACGAGCAGTACTTC. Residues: CASSWGTSGRAYEQYF.

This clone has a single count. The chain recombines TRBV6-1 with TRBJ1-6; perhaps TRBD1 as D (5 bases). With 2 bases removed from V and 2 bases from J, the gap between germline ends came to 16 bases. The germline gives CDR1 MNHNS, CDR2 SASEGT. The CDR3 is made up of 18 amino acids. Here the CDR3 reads CASSEWSSGSAYNSPLHF. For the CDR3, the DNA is TGTGCCAGCAGTGAATGGTCCTCAGGGTCGGCCTATAATTCACCCCTCCACTTT.